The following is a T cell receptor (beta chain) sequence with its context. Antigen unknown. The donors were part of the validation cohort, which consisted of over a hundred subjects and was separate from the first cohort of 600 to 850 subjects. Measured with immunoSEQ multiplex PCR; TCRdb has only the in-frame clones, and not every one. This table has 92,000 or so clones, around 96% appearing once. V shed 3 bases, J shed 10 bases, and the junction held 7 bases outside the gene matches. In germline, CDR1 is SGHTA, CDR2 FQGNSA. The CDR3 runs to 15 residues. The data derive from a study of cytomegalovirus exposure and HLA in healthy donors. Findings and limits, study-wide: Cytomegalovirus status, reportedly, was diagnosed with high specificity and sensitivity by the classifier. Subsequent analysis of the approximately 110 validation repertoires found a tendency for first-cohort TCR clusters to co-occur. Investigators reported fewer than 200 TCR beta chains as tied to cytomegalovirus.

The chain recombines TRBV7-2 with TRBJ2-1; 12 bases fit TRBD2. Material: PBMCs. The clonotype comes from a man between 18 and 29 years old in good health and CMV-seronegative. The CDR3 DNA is TGTGCCAGCAGCTTGCGACTAGCGGGAGTTGGGGAGCAGTTCTTC. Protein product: CASSLRLAGVGEQFF.